These T cell receptor beta chains were read from a single sample in a study of shared clonotypes between healthy human individuals. Libraries were prepared by immunoSEQ multiplex PCR; TCRdb keeps only in-frame clonotypes and omits some of them. Here the sample spans 780,000 or so clones, approximately 77% being singletons. Sequenced: memory CD4+ T cells sorted from blood. These receptor sequences come from a woman in her 30s in good health. The CDR3 runs from the conserved cysteine through the conserved F or W. D genes are given only for firm matches. Size tells how often a clone was seen (once, few, many) or the class of an expanded clone, and some rows leave it out.

clone_size: NA; j_call: TRBJ1-1; cdr3_length: 12; d_call: NA; v_call: TRBV29-1; cdr3_nt: TGCAGCGTGACAGCAATGAACACTGAAGCTTTCTTT; cdr3_aa: CSVTAMNTEAFF
clone_size: once; j_call: TRBJ2-3; cdr3_length: 16; d_call: NA; v_call: TRBV5-1; cdr3_nt: TGCGCCAGCAGCTTGGATGGCGGAGGCAGGACAGATACGCAGTATTTT; cdr3_aa: CASSLDGGGRTDTQYF
clone_size: few; j_call: TRBJ1-5; cdr3_length: 14; d_call: NA; v_call: TRBV7-7; cdr3_nt: TGTGCCAGCAGCCAAGACCCAATCAGTCAGCCCCAGCATTTT; cdr3_aa: CASSQDPISQPQHF
clone_size: NA; j_call: TRBJ1-2; cdr3_length: 15; d_call: NA; v_call: TRBV27; cdr3_nt: TGTGCCAGCACTAAAGTCGGTTGGCAGACCTATGGCTACACCTTC; cdr3_aa: CASTKVGWQTYGYTF
clone_size: NA; j_call: TRBJ1-1; cdr3_length: 11; d_call: TRBD1; v_call: TRBV28; cdr3_nt: TGTGCCAGTTTCCGGGACAGGGATCGTTTCTTT; cdr3_aa: CASFRDRDRFF
clone_size: NA; j_call: TRBJ2-5; cdr3_length: 13; d_call: NA; v_call: TRBV2; cdr3_nt: TGTGCCAGCAGGGAGGGACAAGAAGAGACCCAGTACTTC; cdr3_aa: CASREGQEETQYF
clone_size: NA; j_call: TRBJ2-7; cdr3_length: 16; d_call: TRBD2; v_call: TRBV7-2; cdr3_nt: TGTGCCAGCAGCTTAGCTGGGACTAGCGGGGGCTACGAGCAGTACTTC; cdr3_aa: CASSLAGTSGGYEQYF
clone_size: NA; j_call: TRBJ2-7; cdr3_length: 15; d_call: NA; v_call: TRBV7-9; cdr3_nt: TGTGCCAGCGCCCTGAGGGGGAGGGGGACCTACGAGCAGTACTTC; cdr3_aa: CASALRGRGTYEQYF
clone_size: NA; j_call: TRBJ2-3; cdr3_length: 11; d_call: NA; v_call: TRBV19; cdr3_nt: TGTGCCAGTAGACAGGCAGATACGCAGTATTTT; cdr3_aa: CASRQADTQYF
clone_size: NA; j_call: TRBJ2-1; cdr3_length: 15; d_call: TRBD1; v_call: TRBV9; cdr3_nt: TGTGCCAGCAGTCGGGCGGGACAGGGGGTCAGTGAGCAGTTCTTC; cdr3_aa: CASSRAGQGVSEQFF
clone_size: NA; j_call: TRBJ2-3; cdr3_length: 17; d_call: NA; v_call: TRBV18; cdr3_nt: TGTGCCAGCTCACCACCCTTGGATCATGCCACGTGGGATACGCAGTATTTT; cdr3_aa: CASSPPLDHATWDTQYF
clone_size: NA; j_call: TRBJ2-5; cdr3_length: 13; d_call: TRBD1; v_call: TRBV19; cdr3_nt: TGTGCCAGTAGTACGACAGGGTCCGGGACCCAGTACTTC; cdr3_aa: CASSTTGSGTQYF
clone_size: NA; j_call: TRBJ2-5; cdr3_length: 13; d_call: NA; v_call: TRBV5-6; cdr3_nt: TGTGCCAGCAGCCTGGGACATGGAGAGACCCAGTACTTC; cdr3_aa: CASSLGHGETQYF
clone_size: NA; j_call: TRBJ1-1; cdr3_length: 13; d_call: TRBD1; v_call: TRBV7-2; cdr3_nt: TGTGCCAGCAGCTTCGCCGGGACAGGAGAAGCTTTCTTT; cdr3_aa: CASSFAGTGEAFF